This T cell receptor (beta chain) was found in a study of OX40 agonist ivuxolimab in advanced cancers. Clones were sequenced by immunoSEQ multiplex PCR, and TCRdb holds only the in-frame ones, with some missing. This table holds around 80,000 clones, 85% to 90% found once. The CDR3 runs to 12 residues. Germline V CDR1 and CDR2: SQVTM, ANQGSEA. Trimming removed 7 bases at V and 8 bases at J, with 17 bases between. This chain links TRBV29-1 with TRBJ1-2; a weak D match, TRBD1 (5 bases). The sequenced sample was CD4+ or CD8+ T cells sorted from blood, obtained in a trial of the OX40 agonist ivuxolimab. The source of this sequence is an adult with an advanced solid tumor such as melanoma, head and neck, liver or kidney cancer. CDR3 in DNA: TGCAGCGATCGAACAGGTGCACGGGGCTACACCTTC. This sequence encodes CSDRTGARGYTF. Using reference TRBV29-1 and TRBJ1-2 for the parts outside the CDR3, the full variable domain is SAVISQKPSRDICQRGTSLTIQCQVDSQVTMMFWYRQQPGQSLTLIATANQGSEATYESGFVIDKFPISRPNLTFSTLTVSNMSPEDSSIYLCSDRTGARGYTFGSGTRLTVV.